This T cell receptor beta chain was obtained from a study of preoperative IRX-2 immunotherapy in early breast cancer. TCRdb keeps only in-frame clones here, not all; method: immunoSEQ multiplex PCR. The table records 25,000 to 35,000 clones, over 75% of them present only once. Treatment in this sample: preoperative locoregional IRX-2 cytokine immunotherapy. The ends lost 7 bases at V and 5 bases at J; junction bases unmatched: 10. This CDR3 comprises 15 residues. Germline V gene data show CDR1 as LNHDA and CDR2 as SQIVND (reference sequence). The chain recombines TRBV19 with TRBJ2-2; TRBD1 matches at 7 bases. This TCR was recovered from a human donor with breast cancer. This material was collected from a patient treated with IRX-2 immunotherapy. CDR3 loop: CASTIQGRVTGELFF. The CDR3 DNA is TGTGCCAGTACCATACAGGGGCGGGTGACCGGGGAGCTGTTTTTT.